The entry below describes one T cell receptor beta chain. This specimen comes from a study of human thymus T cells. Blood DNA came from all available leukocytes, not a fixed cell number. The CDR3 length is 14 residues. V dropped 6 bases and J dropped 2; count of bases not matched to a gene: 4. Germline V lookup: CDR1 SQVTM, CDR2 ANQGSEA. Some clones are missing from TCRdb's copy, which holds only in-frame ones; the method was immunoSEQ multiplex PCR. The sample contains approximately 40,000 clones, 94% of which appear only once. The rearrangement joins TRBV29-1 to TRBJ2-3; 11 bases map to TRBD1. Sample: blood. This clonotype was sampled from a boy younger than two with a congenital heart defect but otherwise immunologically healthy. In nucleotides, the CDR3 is TGCAGCGTAGGACAGGGGGCCGTCACAGATACGCAGTATTTT. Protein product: CSVGQGAVTDTQYF.